A selection of T cell receptor beta chains follows, all from one sample in a study of T cell responses to AZD1222 COVID-19 vaccine. This table comes from immunoSEQ multiplex PCR, and its TCRdb copy is limited to in-frame clones, with some not included. In the table there are about 49,000 clones, about 80% of which are singletons. The specimen was peripheral blood, collected on day 0 of AZD1222 vaccination. The receptors stem from an adult in good health. Each CDR3 is given with its conserved first and last residue. Each record gives: D gene, V gene, J gene, clone size, CDR3 DNA, CDR3 protein. The D gene is left open where the match is weak. Clone size, where shown, is once, few, many, or a class for clones that have expanded.

.	TRBV5-1	TRBJ2-2	.	TGCGCCAGCAGCTTGTCCTCCCCACCAACCGGGGAGCTGTTTTTT	CASSLSSPPTGELFF
.	TRBV21-1	TRBJ2-6	.	TGTGCCAGCAGCAAACGGGGGTCGGGGGCCAACGTCCTGACTTTC	CASSKRGSGANVLTF
.	TRBV28	TRBJ2-5	few	TGTGCCAGCAGTCCTCCCGGTGGGACCCAGTACTTC	CASSPPGGTQYF
.	TRBV18	TRBJ1-2	.	TGTGCCAGCTCACCACCGGGAGCTACTAACTATGGCTACACCTTC	CASSPPGATNYGYTF
.	TRBV5-4	TRBJ2-7	.	TGTGCCAGCAGCACTCTATTCCAGCCGTCCTACGAGCAGTACTTC	CASSTLFQPSYEQYF
.	TRBV21-1	TRBJ1-5	.	TGTGCCAACCCCGCTATCGGTTGGCAGGGAGATCAGCCCCAGCATTTT	CANPAIGWQGDQPQHF
.	TRBV5-1	TRBJ1-2	once	TGCGCCAGCAGCGCCGGGACCCACTATGGCTACACCTTC	CASSAGTHYGYTF
TRBD1	TRBV2	TRBJ1-5	.	TGTGCCAGCAGCATCGGACAGGGGGAACCTAGCAATCAGCCCCAGCATTTT	CASSIGQGEPSNQPQHF
.	TRBV5-1	TRBJ2-5	.	TGCGCCAGCAGCCAAGGTACGGGGCAAGAGACCCAGTACTTC	CASSQGTGQETQYF
.	TRBV5-5	TRBJ1-1	.	TGTGCCAGCAGCTTTTTTCGCGGGTCAGAGACTGAAGCTTTCTTT	CASSFFRGSETEAFF
TRBD1	TRBV5-8	TRBJ1-2	.	TGTGCCAGCAGCTCCAGGGGGCTGATCTATGGCTACACCTTC	CASSSRGLIYGYTF
TRBD1	TRBV28	TRBJ1-1	once	TGTGCCATCCTGGACAGGGACACTGAAGCTTTCTTT	CAILDRDTEAFF
.	TRBV7-2	TRBJ1-1	.	TGTGCCAGCAGCTTAGCTGGGGCTCTAAACACTGAAGCTTTCTTT	CASSLAGALNTEAFF
.	TRBV28	TRBJ2-2	.	TGTGCCAGCAGCAGTTTAGGTGACAGACACACCGGGGAGCTGTTTTTT	CASSSLGDRHTGELFF
TRBD2	TRBV2	TRBJ2-1	.	TGTGCCAGCAGTGATATTGGGGGGGGGTATGAGCAGTTCTTC	CASSDIGGGYEQFF
.	TRBV7-2	TRBJ2-2	.	TGTGCCAGCAGCTTATCAGGGTTCGCCGGGGAGCTGTTTTTT	CASSLSGFAGELFF
TRBD2	TRBV7-2	TRBJ2-7	.	TGTGCCAGCAGCCGGGACTACCTCTACGAGCAGTACTTC	CASSRDYLYEQYF
.	TRBV19	TRBJ2-7	.	TGTGCCAGTAGTATCAGCCCACAGGGATCCTACGAGCAGTACTTC	CASSISPQGSYEQYF
TRBD1	TRBV7-2	TRBJ2-7	.	TGTGCCAGCAGCCTCCCGACAGGGGGGCCCTACGAGCAGTACTTC	CASSLPTGGPYEQYF
.	TRBV3-1/TRBV3-2	TRBJ2-5	.	TGTGCCAGCAGCCAAAGTACGAGGGCTGGAGAGACCCAGTACTTC	CASSQSTRAGETQYF
.	TRBV6-6	TRBJ1-2	.	TGTGCCAGCAGCGTGGAGGGTGGCTACACCTTC	CASSVEGGYTF
.	TRBV12-3/TRBV12-4	TRBJ2-5	.	TGTGCCAGCAGTTTAACAACGGAGACCCAGTACTTC	CASSLTTETQYF
TRBD1	TRBV28	TRBJ1-2	once	TGTGCCAGCAGTTTGAGAGACAGGGCGGACTATGGCTACACCTTC	CASSLRDRADYGYTF
.	TRBV5-1	TRBJ2-2	.	TGCGCCAGCAGCCCCCTTGGGCGGGACACCGGGGAGCTGTTTTTT	CASSPLGRDTGELFF
.	TRBV6-1	TRBJ1-1	.	TGTGCCAGCAGTGAGGGAAGGACTGAAGCTTTCTTT	CASSEGRTEAFF
TRBD1	TRBV3-1/TRBV3-2	TRBJ1-3	.	TGTGCCAGCAGCCACGTCCCGGGACAGGGTTTAGCTGGAAACACCATATATTTT	CASSHVPGQGLAGNTIYF
.	TRBV4-2	TRBJ2-3	.	TGTGCCAGCAGCCAAGACGAGGGGTTCCCTACGCAGTATTTT	CASSQDEGFPTQYF
.	TRBV5-4	TRBJ1-1	many	TGTGCCAGCAGCTTGGGGGGTGGTCCTGAAGCTTTCTTT	CASSLGGGPEAFF
.	TRBV9	TRBJ2-3	.	TGTGCCAGCAGCGTATCGTCAAATACGCAGTATTTT	CASSVSSNTQYF
.	TRBV28	TRBJ2-2	.	TGTGCCGAGGATAGCGGCACCGGGGAGCTGTTTTTT	CAEDSGTGELFF
TRBD2	TRBV6-4	TRBJ2-7	large	TGTGCCAGCAGTGAGGTAGCGGGAATGTCCTACGAGCAGTACTTC	CASSEVAGMSYEQYF
.	TRBV7-7	TRBJ2-1	.	TGTGCTAGCAGCCCCGGGGGCACGGGGTACAATGAGCAGTTCTTC	CASSPGGTGYNEQFF
.	TRBV5-1	TRBJ1-1	.	TGCGCCAGCAGCTCCTCGGACATGGGGACTGAAGCTTTCTTT	CASSSSDMGTEAFF
.	TRBV7-9	TRBJ2-2	.	TGTGCCAGCAGCTTAGAGGCTAGTCCCACCGGGGAGCTGTTTTTT	CASSLEASPTGELFF
.	TRBV7-7	TRBJ2-2	.	TGTGCCAGCAGCTTAATCTCGACGGCGAACACCGGGGAGCTGTTTTTT	CASSLISTANTGELFF
TRBD1	TRBV4-2	TRBJ1-2	once	TGTGCCAGCAGCCAAGAGACGACAGGGAATGGCTACACCTTC	CASSQETTGNGYTF
TRBD1	TRBV5-1	TRBJ2-2	.	TGCGCCAGCAGCGTGGGACAGGGGGCTTTCACCGGGGAGCTGTTTTTT	CASSVGQGAFTGELFF
TRBD1	TRBV5-1	TRBJ2-1	.	TGCGCCAGCAGCTCGGGACAGGGTCAGTCCTACAATGAGCAGTTCTTC	CASSSGQGQSYNEQFF
.	TRBV28	TRBJ1-5	.	TGTGCCAGCATCATGGGGGGAAACAATCAGCCCCAGCATTTT	CASIMGGNNQPQHF
.	TRBV6-6	TRBJ2-1	few	TGTGCCAGCAGTTACTCTCGAGGTGTGAACAATGAGCAGTTCTTC	CASSYSRGVNNEQFF
TRBD1	TRBV6-4	TRBJ1-2	.	TGTGCCAGCAGTGACTCGGGACGGACAGGTTATGGCTACACCTTC	CASSDSGRTGYGYTF
.	TRBV7-2	TRBJ2-5	.	TGTGCCAGCAGCTTTGGGATTAGCCAGGAGACCCAGTACTTC	CASSFGISQETQYF
TRBD1	TRBV28	TRBJ2-2	.	TGTGCCAGCAGGGCGACAGGGGCAACCGGGGAGCTGTTTTTT	CASRATGATGELFF
.	TRBV5-5	TRBJ1-1	.	TGTGCCAGCAGCCCCGCGGGGACACTAAACACTGAAGCTTTCTTT	CASSPAGTLNTEAFF
.	TRBV27	TRBJ1-2	.	TGTGCCAGCAGCCGGCAGGGTAGTGACTATGGCTACACCTTC	CASSRQGSDYGYTF
.	TRBV7-8	TRBJ1-1	.	TGTGCCAGCAGCTTAGGCGGGACAACCCTCACTGAAGCTTTCTTT	CASSLGGTTLTEAFF
TRBD2	TRBV19	TRBJ2-1	.	TGTGCCAGTACCCTACTAGGCGGGGGGGATGAGCAGTTCTTC	CASTLLGGGDEQFF
.	TRBV5-1	TRBJ2-1	.	TGCGCCAGCAGCCCGCGTAGAGTAAATGAGGGGTACAATGAGCAGTTCTTC	CASSPRRVNEGYNEQFF
TRBD1	TRBV6-6	TRBJ1-2	few	TGTGCCAGCACCAAAGGGACAGGCCCCCTTCATGGCTACACCTTC	CASTKGTGPLHGYTF
.	TRBV7-6	TRBJ2-1	.	TGTGCCAGCAGCGAGGGACCCCTGTCTTACAATGAGCAGTTCTTC	CASSEGPLSYNEQFF
.	TRBV28	TRBJ1-5	few	TGTGCCAGCACCCGAGGAGTTAATCAGCCCCAGCATTTT	CASTRGVNQPQHF
.	TRBV5-1	TRBJ2-5	.	TGCGCCAGCAGCTCCTTCCCCGGGACCCAGAGGCAAGAGACCCAGTACTTC	CASSSFPGTQRQETQYF
.	TRBV3-1/TRBV3-2	TRBJ1-2	.	TGTGCCAGCAGCCTCGAGGGCCACGGCTACACCTTC	CASSLEGHGYTF
.	TRBV27	TRBJ1-1	.	TGTGCCAGCAGTCCTAGGGGGTGGCGGCTCAACACTGAAGCTTTCTTT	CASSPRGWRLNTEAFF
TRBD2	TRBV5-4	TRBJ2-3	.	TGTGCCAGCAGCTTGGCCGGTCTAGCGGGAGCAGATACGCAGTATTTT	CASSLAGLAGADTQYF
.	TRBV3-1/TRBV3-2	TRBJ1-4	.	TGTGCCAGCAGCCAAGATGTGGGAGGTGAAAAACTGTTTTTT	CASSQDVGGEKLFF
.	TRBV10-1	TRBJ2-3	.	TGCGCCAGCAGCCCTTCCCTAGAGGGAACGCAGTATTTT	CASSPSLEGTQYF
TRBD1	TRBV6-5	TRBJ2-5	.	TGTGCCAGCAGATTACAGGGGCGAGAGACCCAGTACTTC	CASRLQGRETQYF